A single sample gave rise to the 16 T cell receptor beta chains below, sequenced in a study of tumor-infiltrating lymphocytes in primary liver carcinoma. Without any cell sorting, roughly 18-30 mg of bulk tissue yielded co-extracted RNA and DNA. Priming with a constant-region primer yielded TCR beta cDNA from roughly 0.45 ug total RNA. Three rounds of nested multiplex PCR with slightly modified ARM-PCR produced TCR beta libraries. Amplification in the first two PCR rounds was performed using TRBV1-TRBV30 forward primers and a C-beta reverse primer for roughly 9 cycles each. TCRdb passed the multiplex PCR reads through MiXCR, listing each CDR3 protein once. The sample lists tens of thousands of distinct CDR3 sequences, approximately 80% occurring once. Sequencing used liver tumor tissue from sampling region 5. This sample's subset: tumor region T5, tumor centre. These TCRs come from a man in his forties with primary liver carcinoma and hepatitis B virus infection.

Worth noting for this clonotype: One end of the junction varies from germline; a read error may be responsible. Written as DNA, the CDR3 is TGTGCCAGCACTCTCGGGGGGGCAGAGACCCAGCACTTC. Its protein product is CASTLGGAETQHF. The rearrangement links TRBV7-8 to TRBJ2-5; 8 bases are a match to TRBD2. The CDR3 has 13 amino acids. Germline V gene sequence: CDR1 SGHVS, CDR2 FQNEAQ.

Remarks on this clonotype: Germline and junction disagree at one end, which may indicate a read error. This chain uses TRBV11-1 with TRBJ2-1; 11 bases agree with TRBD2. Germline V gives CDR1 SGHAT, CDR2 FQDESV (reference sequence). The CDR3 extends over 16 amino acids. The CDR3 DNA is TGTGCCAGCAGCCCCCTGGGACTAGCGGAAGTCAGGGAGCAATTCTTC. Translating gives CASSPLGLAEVREQFF.

With regard to this clonotype: Given the absence of the conserved phenylalanine or tryptophan at the CDR3 end, a read error is likely. The chain combines TRBV19 with TRBJ2-2; the D is unclear. Germline assignment: CDR1 LNHDA and CDR2 SQIVND (reference sequence). This CDR3 region has 13 residues. The V gene lost 6 bases and the J gene lost 7 bases, with 12 bases spanning the gap. The CDR3, as DNA: TGTGCCAGTAGAGAGGACCTGGGCGGGGAGCTGTTTTCT. Its protein is CASREDLGGELFS.

As for this clonotype: Given a much more abundant clone one base away, this may be a read error. The rearrangement links TRBV7-9 to TRBJ2-3; the match to TRBD2 covers 11 bases. CDR3 length equals 19 residues. CDR1 SEHNR and CDR2 FQNEAQ come from the germline V gene (reference sequence). The CDR3 DNA sequence: TGTACCAGCAGCCAAAGCCTAGCGGGAGGACGAATCCGCACAGATACGCAGTATTTT. Protein: CTSSQSLAGGRIRTDTQYF.

Note on this clonotype: This could be a read error, since a much larger clone is one nucleotide away. The V gene is TRBV7-3, the J gene TRBJ2-3; tentative D call: TRBD1 (6 bases). The CDR3 is 15 amino acids. The V end lost 5 bases, the J end lost 4 bases, and 16 bases lay between the germline ends. Per the germline V gene, CDR1 is SGHTA and CDR2 is FQGTGA. The CDR3 here is CASSRNQGSSDTQYF. DNA of the CDR3: TGTGCCAGCAGCCGAAACCAGGGGAGCTCAGATACGCAGTATTTT.

Notes on this clonotype: Germline is not matched at one junction end, which may reflect a read error. The rearrangement joins TRBV6-2 or TRBV6-3 to TRBJ2-5, with D perhaps TRBD2 (7 bases). This CDR3 has 15 amino acids. Germline V gene lookup returns CDR1 MNHEY and CDR2 SVGEGT. In DNA form, the CDR3 reads TGTGCCAGCGCCAGGGGCGGGAGTGATATGGAGATCCAGTATTTC. This encodes CASARGGSDMEIQYF.

The chain has TRBV11-1 and TRBJ2-7; D is possibly TRBD1 (6 bases). This CDR3 spans 13 amino acids. Germline V gene sequence: CDR1 SGHAT, CDR2 FQDESV (reference sequence). The CDR3 spells CDNREDSGDEQYF. The CDR3 DNA reads as TGTGATAACAGGGAAGACAGTGGGGACGAGCAGTACTTC.

The chain carries TRBV29-1 and TRBJ2-1; D not resolved. V shed 3 bases and J shed 6 bases, with 12 bases lying between them. The CDR3 sequence is 13 residues long. Germline V gives CDR1 SQVTM, CDR2 ANQGSEA. CDR3 amino acids: CSVDLGCGNEQFF. In nucleotides, the CDR3 is TGCAGCGTTGATCTAGGGTGCGGCAATGAGCAGTTCTTC.

This chain uses TRBV12-3 or TRBV12-4 with TRBJ2-1, with D tentatively TRBD1 (6 bases). V gave up 6 bases and J gave up 5 bases, with 17 bases separating them. The CDR3 extends over 15 amino acids. In DNA, the CDR3 is TGTGCCAGCAGGGGGGCAGGGCGAACCCACAATGAGCAGTTCTTC. This sequence encodes CASRGAGRTHNEQFF.

In regard to this clonotype: Sequence at one end of the junction differs from germline and may be a read error. V gene TRBV11-2 combines with J gene TRBJ2-1; 7 bases are shared with TRBD2. Germline V lookup: CDR1 SGHAT, CDR2 FQNNGV. This CDR3 comprises 12 residues. Here the CDR3 reads CGSRGSWGEQFF. The CDR3 bases are TGTGGCAGCCGCGGGAGCTGGGGTGAGCAGTTCTTC.

Concerning this clonotype: The junction differs from germline at one of its ends, possibly a read error. The chain couples TRBV4-3 to TRBJ2-7, with unresolved D. This CDR3 has 15 amino acids. The V gene's germline CDR1 is LGHNA and CDR2 YSLEER. CDR3 DNA: TGCGCCAGCAGCCTCGGGCTGGAGAGCTCCTACGGGCAGTACTTC. The encoded protein is CASSLGLESSYGQYF.

For this clonotype: Germline and junction disagree at one end, which may indicate a read error. The chain has TRBV5-1 and TRBJ1-1, with a possible D match to TRBD1 (5 bases). The CDR3 sequence is 12 residues long. The germline gives CDR1 SGHRS, CDR2 YFSETQ. DNA for the CDR3: TGCGCCAGCAGCTTGGGTGGGACTGAAGTTTTCTTT. It translates to CASSLGGTEVFF.

This chain uses TRBV14 with TRBJ2-7, with 7 bases matching TRBD1. This CDR3 has 13 residues. Losses at the gene ends were 8 bases for V and 2 bases for J; bases not matched to a gene: 6. Germline V lookup: CDR1 SGHDN, CDR2 FVKESK. DNA of the CDR3: TGTGCCAGCGACCGGACAGGAACCTACGAGCAGTACTTC. Its translation is CASDRTGTYEQYF.

Points on this clonotype: The missing conserved phenylalanine or tryptophan at the end of this CDR3 makes a read error likely. The V and J genes are TRBV29-1 and TRBJ2-7; possibly TRBD1 or TRBD2 for D (6 bases each). With 4 bases removed from V and 3 bases from J, the gap between germline ends came to 16 bases. This CDR3 is built from 14 residues. CDR1 and CDR2 (germline): SQVTM, ANQGSEA. The CDR3 is CSVAPRGANYEQYL. DNA for the CDR3: TGCAGCGTTGCCCCTAGGGGGGCCAACTACGAGCAGTACCTT.

This rearrangement joins TRBV5-4 to TRBJ2-4, with D hard to call. The CDR3 runs to 15 residues. V lost 3 bases and J 4 bases, leaving 14 bases between the germline ends. Germline V lookup: CDR1 SGHNT, CDR2 YYREEE (reference sequence). CDR3 in DNA: TGTGCCAGCAGCTACCCTAGTAGCAATAAAAACATTCAGTACTTC. This sequence encodes CASSYPSSNKNIQYF.

This clonotype was recorded once. Its ends do not fully match the called genes, so a read error is possible. The chain couples TRBV10-3 to TRBJ1-2; TRBD1 agrees at 9 bases. The germline V gene encodes CDR1 ENHRY and CDR2 SYGVKD. The CDR3 covers 14 residues. The CDR3 reads CANTETGTGYGYTF. CDR3 nucleotide sequence: TGTGCCAACACTGAAACCGGGACAGGGTATGGCTACACCTTT.